This paragraph covers one TCR beta chain sequence. The specificity of this receptor is unknown. Per-base quality was not reported, and no clone a single base away is much larger than it. This sample was included in a study of blood T cell repertoires in COVID-19 (dated by TCRdb to the early 2020s). Broadly, across the study: Samples from collaborators originated in the United States, Italy and Spain and spanned both the acute and convalescent phases of COVID-19. Subjects who had been exposed to COVID-19, were actively infected with it, or had recovered from it provided the deeply sampled blood TCRbeta repertoires that made up the dataset. HLA class I and class II types, where available, came from metadata supplied by the sample provider rather than from assay-based typing. The repertoires were released in a freely available public database meant as a resource for research on the immune response to SARS-CoV-2. The sample metadata nearly always contained a de-identified subject ID, COVID-19 status, age in years and sex. The material from the prospective study consisted of cDNA or gDNA derived from T cells, B-cell-depleted T cells, or PBMCs. The samples were drawn from two sources: the first 160 participants of the ongoing ImmuneRACE study, and approximately 1,300 subjects contributed by 6 global collaborators. Points the paper makes about the study in general: How much clinical and demographic metadata was included differed by source and by participant, and the metadata was provided uncurated.

In Seattle, one collaborating source enrolled patients while the infection was active and tracked those patients longitudinally over the course of disease. The collaborating institutions used their own protocols to collect whole blood in K2EDTA tubes. For TCRbeta analysis, collaborators shipped samples as frozen whole blood, isolated PBMCs, or DNA extracted from either of those sample types. From V the trimming removes 6 bases and from J it removes 8 bases, while the gene matches leave 18 bases of the junction unaccounted for. The CDR3 has 16 amino acids, counting the end cysteine and phenylalanine. Only the CDR3 region is kept as DNA, spanning 48 bases read in frame from base 1. For CDR1 and CDR2, the germline V gene (reference sequence) lists MNHNY and SVGAGI. TCRbeta CDR3 regions were amplified from genomic DNA using the immunoSEQ Assay, a bias-controlled multiplex PCR. As for how the authors treated the data: Nucleated cell counts per sample were estimated from amplification of reference gene primers within the assay. To quantify the absolute abundance of each unique TCRbeta CDR3 rearrangement, sequence reads were collapsed and filtered. For each sample, productive Simpson clonality was calculated as the square root of Simpson's diversity index over productive rearrangements. TCRdb provides this immuneACCESS table in a form limited to in-frame rearrangements. Some clones are lacking; in checked studies, under half of them reflect an unresolved V gene, and why the rest are absent is not known. The V and J calls and clone size come from that table; D and trimming were worked out from the DNA. The sample profile shows 540,000 or so clones; about 89% of them were found once. Roughly 8.3% of the sample is taken by the ten largest.

Material for sequencing was peripheral blood. The sequence was collected from a woman aged 45-65 years with COVID-19, enrolled during active disease. The sequence is built from TRBV6-6 and TRBJ1-2; TRBD1 lines up with 7 middle nucleotides. The DNA sequence is given as TGTGCCAGCAGGGGCGGAGGGACTTCAGGGGGAGGCGGCTACACCTTC. Translated, this is CASRGGGTSGGGGYTF.